This T cell receptor (beta chain) came from a study of identical twins listed by TCRdb under 2016. For the wider study: The study deep-sequenced TCR alpha and beta repertoires from monozygotic twins, unrelated adults of various ages and cord blood to test whether fetal clonotypes persist. To rule out contamination, replicate twin experiments were performed at different times with different library preparation protocols.

All donors were healthy Caucasians. The twin cohort consisted of three pairs of female monozygotic twins, all aged roughly 18 to 30 years. RNA for TCR libraries was isolated from peripheral blood mononuclear cells. As to this clonotype: Its antigen remains unidentified. No clone much larger than this one lies a single base away; base qualities are absent.

Results the study describes overall, beyond this receptor: Compared with coincidental sharing between unrelated individuals, an excess of low generation-probability sequences was observed among out-of-frame TCR alpha sequences shared between twins. Because the same donors could not be followed over many years, conclusions were based on cross-sectional statistical analysis. Invariant T cells such as MAIT and iNKT could partly confound zero-insertion analyses, though diverse VJ usage argued against this for most clonotypes. Recombination models systematically underestimated out-of-frame TCR alpha sharing in monozygotic twins but agreed with sharing between unrelated individuals. A weaker excess of twin sharing was found in beta out-of-frame sequences because the signal-to-noise ratio was lowered by fewer shared sequences. Abundant cord blood beta clonotypes had fewer insertions, young adult naive repertoires showed a similar but weaker trend, and memory repertoires showed no such trend.

The library came from 5' RACE. Sequenced on an Illumina HiSeq 2000. A universal primer binding site was introduced by template switching, and a unique molecular identifier was present in the final cDNA, enabling accurate counting of TCR cDNA molecules. Specific primers in the conserved constant-segment region were used to synthesize first-strand cDNA for TCR alpha and beta chains. To control for contamination, each cDNA library was double barcoded with a SMART-Mk sample barcode plus Illumina barcodes. Two successive PCR steps introduced TruSeq adapter sequences along with Illumina sample barcodes. Sequencing of the TCR alpha and beta cDNA libraries was done on the Illumina HiSeq platform using custom primers. As for the original processing: Raw reads were processed with MiGEC to extract unique molecular identifiers, and MiXCR was used to determine CDR3 positions. For each individual, recombination models were inferred using an EM algorithm with the repgenHMM and IGoR tools. Shared clonotypes were analyzed with the tcR package in R, and sharing was normalized by the product of cloneset sizes. To study raw recombination free of thymic and clonal selection effects, out-of-frame nonproductive sequences were analyzed. TCRdb reanalyzed the raw reads on its own, using fastp at Q25 for trimming and MiXCR for clone calling, and kept in-frame beta chains. Rows matching on CDR3 protein sequence are summarized as one entry with the most common DNA and genes. None of the V and J calls come from the authors' own analysis; TCRdb made them. The sample table contains 550,000 to 700,000 distinct CDR3 sequences; only one count was recorded for approximately 22% of them. Clones ranked in the top ten supply about 4.3% of the sample.

Per the germline V gene, LGHNA is the CDR1 and YSLEER is the CDR2. Ends trimmed: V by 0 bases, J by 1 base; bases unmatched to a gene: 1. The CDR3 covers 16 residues, taking in both the cysteine and the phenylalanine. The kept DNA is CDR3 alone, 48 bases in frame from the first base. These data are also associated with another study on T cells expressing NK-cell markers. As the second study states: In sorted CD3+CD56+NKG2C+, CD3+CD56+NKG2C- and CD3+CD56-NKG2C+ T-cell subsets from several donors, TCR beta-chain repertoires were profiled. Seven of the eight sequenced donors were HCMV-seropositive and one was HCMV-seronegative. To restrict sorting to alphabetaTCR-expressing T cells, an anti-gammadeltaTCR antibody was added in several experiments. In six donors, the dominant CD3+CD56+NKG2C+ clonotypes ranked among the top 10 CD8+ clonotypes, making up roughly 1.0-7.0% of CD8+ T cells. Those dominant clonotypes were again the most abundant among CD3+CD56-NKG2C+ cells in a few donors, at about 28.3-65%. It remained unclear whether the expanded NKG2C-expressing T cell clones were specific for HCMV antigens. The study sequenced eight donors, all healthy volunteers chosen at random: three men and five women. A commercial ELISA kit detecting HCMV-specific IgG in serum was used to determine HCMV serostatus. For 5 or 6 donors, unsorted PBMC were also used to sequence bulk peripheral blood T-cell repertoires. MIGEC was used to demultiplex reads and group reads by UMI, and MiTCR was used to assemble and quantify clonotypes. To remove erroneous sequences, TCR cDNA sequences were retained only when supported by two or more reads. The tcR package was used for downstream repertoire analysis, and clonotypes were matched between fractions using CDR3 nucleotide sequence together with V segment. VDJmatch was used to annotate antigen specificity against VDJdb, with one amino acid substitution allowed in CDR3.

The sequence joins TRBV4-3 to TRBJ2-2, with 8 bases aligning to TRBD2. The specimen sequenced was PBMCs. This TCR came from a woman between 18 and 30 years old in good health. The DNA sequence reads TGCGCCAGCAGCCAAGACAGCGGGAGGAACACCGGGGAGCTGTTTTTT. It encodes CASSQDSGRNTGELFF.